This entry features one T cell receptor (beta chain) sequence. The data were taken from a study of blood T cell repertoires in COVID-19. Study details: Collection of acute and convalescent COVID-19 samples took place in the United States, Italy and Spain. PBMCs, B-cell-depleted T cells, or T cells provided the cDNA or gDNA that made up the material.

V gave up 6 bases and J gave up 5 bases; unmatched junction bases: 5. The CDR3 runs 13 residues. Study processing details: Estimation of nucleated cell counts relied on the amplification of reference gene primers. Produced via immunoSEQ multiplex PCR; TCRdb's table is partial and in-frame only. V, J and clone size were drawn from that table, and D and trimming were deduced from the DNA. The sample consists of tens of thousands of clones, 70% to 90% of them appearing once. The source is a human donor in a cohort sampled during active COVID-19. Specimen: peripheral blood. This chain connects TRBV12-3 or TRBV12-4 to TRBJ2-5, with 8 nucleotides matching TRBD1. As DNA, the CDR3 is TGTGCCAGCAGCCGGACAGGGCTGGAGACCCAGTACTTC. This translates into CASSRTGLETQYF.